The T cell receptor (beta chain) under discussion was sequenced for a study of cytomegalovirus exposure and HLA in healthy donors. Of note for this clone: Antigen specificity is unknown.

Germline CDR1 is SGHDT and CDR2 is YYEEEE. The V gene end was trimmed by 5 bases and the J gene end by 2 bases; junction bases not matched to a gene: 6. The CDR3 covers 14 residues. Study results and limitations: According to reports, the classifier identified cytomegalovirus status with high specificity and sensitivity.

Using immunoSEQ multiplex PCR, the repertoire was profiled, and TCRdb retains in-frame clones only, with some absent. The data show 90,000 to 110,000 clones, approximately 91% seen once. J is TRBJ2-7 and V is TRBV5-6, with 8 positions matching TRBD1. The receptor was isolated from a woman aged 18 to 35 in good health and CMV-seronegative. The sample taken for sequencing was PBMCs. The CDR3 DNA reads TGTGCCAGCAGTCAAGGACAGGGTCCCTACGAGCAGTACTTC. Translation gives CASSQGQGPYEQYF.